This is a list of T cell receptor beta chains from one sample in a study of shared clonotypes between healthy human individuals. Sequenced by immunoSEQ multiplex PCR; TCRdb stores in-frame clones only, minus some. The data hold about 690,000 clones, with roughly 91% observed a single time. Sequencing was carried out using memory CD8+ T cells from PBMCs. The receptors here all came from a man aged 18 to 29 in good health. Some clones in this sample may be carry-over from other donors' samples. CDR3s include the opening cysteine and the closing phenylalanine or tryptophan. The D gene is left open where the match is weak. Clone size, where shown, is once, few, many, or a class for clones that have expanded.

j_call	d_call	clone_size	v_call	cdr3_aa	cdr3_nt
TRBJ2-7	NA	NA	TRBV6-5	CASSYSGRATYEQYF	TGTGCCAGCAGTTACTCGGGAAGGGCCACCTACGAGCAGTACTTC
TRBJ2-7	TRBD2	NA	TRBV7-9	CASSPGLAGAYEQYF	TGTGCCAGCAGCCCTGGACTAGCGGGAGCTTACGAGCAGTACTTC
TRBJ2-7	TRBD1	NA	TRBV28	CASSLGQGYYEQYF	TGTGCCAGCAGTTTGGGACAGGGTTACTACGAGCAGTACTTC
TRBJ2-6	NA	NA	TRBV25-1	CASSLVTTGQSRANVLTF	TGTGCCAGCAGTTTGGTGACAACTGGACAAAGTCGGGCCAACGTCCTGACTTTC
TRBJ1-5	TRBD1	NA	TRBV4-1	CASSRRQGLGSNQPQHF	TGCGCCAGCAGCCGACGACAGGGGTTGGGCAGCAATCAGCCCCAGCATTTT
TRBJ2-7	TRBD1	NA	TRBV6-5	CASSYKDGTAAYEQYF	TGTGCCAGCAGTTATAAGGACGGGACAGCTGCTTACGAGCAGTACTTC
TRBJ2-7	NA	NA	TRBV7-2	CASVSGYSYEQYF	TGTGCCAGCGTCAGCGGGTACTCCTACGAGCAGTACTTC
TRBJ1-2	NA	NA	TRBV7-9	CASSLVGGSNGYTF	TGTGCCAGCAGCTTAGTGGGGGGATCGAATGGCTACACCTTC
TRBJ2-2	NA	NA	TRBV5-1	CASSFSAPTGELFF	TGCGCCAGCAGCTTCAGCGCCCCCACCGGGGAGCTGTTTTTT
TRBJ2-7	TRBD1	NA	TRBV7-6	CASSGRVSGGTEQYF	TGTGCCAGCAGCGGCAGGGTATCAGGGGGCACCGAGCAGTACTTC
TRBJ1-5	NA	NA	TRBV7-9	CASSLSLDQPQHF	TGTGCCAGCAGCTTATCGCTAGATCAGCCCCAGCATTTT
TRBJ1-1	NA	few	TRBV5-1	CASSLSGGIEAFF	TGCGCCAGCAGCTTGAGCGGGGGCATTGAAGCTTTCTTT
TRBJ2-7	TRBD1	NA	TRBV10-2	CALRTGSYEQYF	TGCGCCCTAAGGACAGGCAGCTACGAGCAGTACTTC
TRBJ2-7	NA	NA	TRBV7-9	CASSIDYQEQYF	TGTGCCAGCAGCATAGACTACCAAGAGCAGTACTTC
TRBJ2-1	NA	NA	TRBV19	CASSIVQGFNEQFF	TGTGCCAGTAGTATCGTCCAGGGGTTCAATGAGCAGTTCTTC
TRBJ1-1	NA	NA	TRBV15	CATSWRQAEAFF	TGTGCCACCAGCTGGAGACAGGCAGAAGCTTTCTTT
TRBJ1-2	NA	NA	TRBV27	CASSLYGQPRGGYTF	TGTGCCAGCAGTTTATACGGACAACCCAGAGGTGGCTACACCTTC
TRBJ2-7	TRBD2	once	TRBV2	CASSDGGLAGAGEQYF	TGTGCCAGCAGTGATGGAGGACTAGCGGGCGCGGGCGAGCAGTACTTC
TRBJ1-1	NA	NA	TRBV5-6	CASSSPRGADTEAFF	TGTGCCAGCAGCTCCCCTCGAGGGGCGGACACTGAAGCTTTCTTT
TRBJ1-3	NA	NA	TRBV9	CASSVDSSSRNTIYF	TGTGCCAGCAGCGTAGATTCCAGCAGTCGGAACACCATATATTTT
TRBJ1-5	NA	NA	TRBV2	CASSETTHSNQPQHF	TGTGCCAGCAGTGAAACGACACATAGCAATCAGCCCCAGCATTTT
TRBJ1-5	NA	NA	TRBV25-1	CASSEAGFEPQHF	TGTGCCAGCAGTGAAGCCGGGTTCGAGCCCCAGCATTTT
TRBJ2-7	TRBD2	once	TRBV25-1	CASSVGAGGPLEQYF	TGTGCCAGCAGTGTAGGAGCGGGAGGCCCCCTCGAGCAGTACTTC
TRBJ1-5	NA	once	TRBV27	CASTPMGGDSNQPQHF	TGTGCCAGCACCCCAATGGGGGGGGATAGCAATCAGCCCCAGCATTTT
TRBJ2-7	TRBD2	NA	TRBV9	CASSVVSSSGRGEQYF	TGTGCCAGCAGCGTAGTGTCGTCTAGCGGGCGGGGCGAGCAGTACTTC
TRBJ2-5	TRBD1	NA	TRBV19	CASSPDREETQYF	TGTGCCAGTAGTCCGGACAGGGAGGAGACCCAGTACTTC
TRBJ1-3	TRBD1	few	TRBV7-2	CATEIRDRSLPEGNTIYF	TGTGCTACCGAAATCCGGGACAGGTCCCTTCCGGAAGGAAACACCATATATTTT
TRBJ2-5	NA	NA	TRBV27	CASSLLYSQETQYF	TGTGCCAGCAGTTTATTATACTCCCAAGAGACCCAGTACTTC
TRBJ1-1	NA	NA	TRBV2	CASSELTGHQMNTEAFF	TGTGCCAGCAGTGAATTAACGGGACACCAGATGAACACTGAAGCTTTCTTT
TRBJ2-7	TRBD1	NA	TRBV6-1	CASSGTGVEQYF	TGTGCCAGCAGTGGGACAGGGGTCGAGCAGTACTTC
TRBJ2-1	TRBD2	NA	TRBV12-5	CASGLFSGSGAYNEQFF	TGTGCTAGTGGTTTGTTTAGCGGGAGTGGCGCCTACAATGAGCAGTTCTTC
TRBJ2-1	NA	NA	TRBV5-1	CASSLREGEGDEQFF	TGCGCCAGCAGCTTGAGAGAGGGCGAAGGCGATGAGCAGTTCTTC
TRBJ1-5	NA	NA	TRBV7-9	CASSSAAQPQHF	TGTGCCAGCAGTTCAGCCGCCCAGCCCCAGCATTTT
TRBJ2-1	NA	NA	TRBV9	CASSVAQAPPYNEQFF	TGTGCCAGCAGCGTAGCGCAGGCCCCACCCTACAATGAGCAGTTCTTC
TRBJ1-4	TRBD1	NA	TRBV27	CASSRPGTGDEKLFF	TGTGCCAGCAGTCGCCCCGGGACAGGGGACGAAAAACTGTTTTTT
TRBJ2-1	NA	NA	TRBV11-2	CASSRETGNEQFF	TGTGCCAGCAGCCGCGAGACTGGTAATGAGCAGTTCTTC
TRBJ2-7	NA	once	TRBV27	CASSGDFRSHEQYF	TGTGCCAGCAGCGGGGACTTTCGGTCCCACGAGCAGTACTTC
TRBJ1-4	NA	once	TRBV27	CASNLRGSTNEKLFF	TGTGCCAGCAACCTTAGGGGCAGCACTAATGAAAAACTGTTTTTT
TRBJ1-2	NA	NA	TRBV6-1	CASSEERSIGGYGYTF	TGTGCCAGCAGTGAAGAGAGGTCCATAGGAGGCTATGGCTACACCTTC
TRBJ2-7	NA	NA	TRBV7-9	CASSHRQVPYEQYF	TGTGCCAGCAGCCACAGACAGGTGCCGTACGAGCAGTACTTC
TRBJ2-5	TRBD1	NA	TRBV5-1	CASSLPGQPQETQYF	TGCGCCAGCAGCTTACCGGGACAGCCGCAGGAGACCCAGTACTTC
TRBJ2-7	TRBD2	NA	TRBV9	CASSVSSGRAYEQYF	TGTGCCAGCAGCGTCTCTAGCGGGAGGGCGTACGAGCAGTACTTC
TRBJ2-1	NA	NA	TRBV27	CASSLAPMRGSEQFF	TGTGCCAGCAGTCTAGCGCCGATGAGGGGTAGTGAGCAGTTCTTC
TRBJ2-1	NA	once	TRBV19	CASSIDNSGVLNNEQFF	TGTGCCAGTAGTATAGACAATAGCGGAGTACTGAACAATGAGCAGTTCTTC
TRBJ1-1	NA	few	TRBV4-1	CASSQLGGTEAFF	TGCGCCAGCAGCCAACTAGGGGGCACTGAAGCTTTCTTT
TRBJ2-1	TRBD1	NA	TRBV19	CASSIKGTGMNEQFF	TGTGCCAGTAGTATAAAGGGGACAGGGATGAATGAGCAGTTCTTC